This T cell receptor beta chain is drawn from a study of breast tumors, draining lymph nodes, adjacent tissues. TCRdb re-called the multiplex PCR reads through MiXCR, storing one row per CDR3 protein. The table lists around 140,000 distinct CDR3 sequences, around 20% of them singletons. With 2 bases removed from V and 9 bases from J, the gap between germline ends came to 14 bases. The length of the CDR3 is 14 residues. Germline V gives CDR1 SGHNT, CDR2 YENEEA. At least ten counts were recorded for this clonotype. Antigen: not known. Samples came from axillary lymph nodes draining the breast cancer. Study-wide results and caveats: That most tumor T cells come from lymph nodes remained unproven. Tumor TCR diversity was below lymph nodes but above nontumor tissue. Findings are consistent with lymph node origin and intratumoral expansion of most tumor T cells.

The source material was axillary lymph node tissue. The chain couples TRBV11-3 to TRBJ2-1; TRBD2 might be the D (5 bases). This receptor was taken from a female donor with breast cancer. Some clones in this sample may be carry-over from other donors' samples. The CDR3 region is CASSLTQARGEQFF. Written as DNA, the CDR3 is TGTGCCAGCAGCTTAACGCAGGCCCGGGGTGAGCAGTTCTTC.